The subject of this entry is one T cell receptor beta chain. The antigen is undetermined. Germline values: CDR1 DFQATT, CDR2 SNEGSKA (reference sequence). The CDR3 has 14 residues. V was trimmed by 0 bases and J by 5 bases, leaving 13 bases between them. This record belongs to a study of CD8 T cells in ankylosing spondylitis. Study conclusions and caveats: From matched ankylosing spondylitis synovial fluid, disease-linked clones were reportedly recovered at significantly enriched levels.

MiXCR, run by TCRdb on the 5' RACE reads, gives a single entry per CDR3 protein. The sample holds over 200,000 distinct CDR3 sequences, 10% seen once. Sequenced material: blood, either unsorted or a sorted T cell fraction (not recorded which). This sequence was found in a male donor with ankylosing spondylitis or in good health (not recorded which). This chain joins TRBV20-1 and TRBJ1-2; maybe TRBD1 (5 bases). The CDR3 sequence: CSARDRDGRYGYTF. The DNA for the CDR3 is TGCAGTGCTAGAGATCGGGACGGCAGATATGGCTACACCTTC.